Listed below are T cell receptor beta chains from one sample, sequenced in a study of blood T cell repertoires in COVID-19. TCRdb's table, derived via immunoSEQ multiplex PCR, lists solely in-frame clones and lacks some. In the table there are roughly 400,000 clones, 85% to 90% of which are singletons. The sample was PBMCs or T cells enriched from blood (not recorded which). These receptors all stem from a man in his thirties or forties who had recovered from COVID-19. Both conserved end residues are part of each CDR3. D genes are given only for firm matches. The size field is filled for only some rows; it gives once, few, many or a size class.

d_gene	abundance	v_gene	len	j_gene	CDR3aa	CDR3nt
-	-	TRBV7-8	15	TRBJ2-1	CASSLGGSLYNEQFF	TGTGCCAGCAGCTTAGGAGGCAGCCTATACAATGAGCAGTTCTTC
-	-	TRBV5-4	14	TRBJ2-2	CASRRDPLAGELFF	TGTGCCAGCAGAAGAGATCCTTTGGCCGGGGAGCTGTTTTTT
-	-	TRBV5-1	14	TRBJ1-6	CASSSQGDNSPLHF	TGCGCCAGCAGCTCACAGGGTGATAATTCACCCCTCCACTTT
TRBD1	once	TRBV7-2	14	TRBJ2-2	CASSGQGATGELFF	TGTGCCAGCAGCGGACAGGGGGCGACCGGGGAGCTGTTTTTT
-	-	TRBV4-1	18	TRBJ1-3	CASSQDHGISISGNTIYF	TGCGCCAGCAGCCAAGACCATGGCATCAGTATCTCTGGAAACACCATATATTTT
-	-	TRBV2	14	TRBJ1-1	CASSSLEGNTEAFF	TGTGCCAGCAGCTCCCTGGAGGGGAACACTGAAGCTTTCTTT
-	few	TRBV24-1	14	TRBJ1-5	CATSTGGFDQPQHF	TGTGCCACCAGCACGGGGGGGTTCGATCAGCCCCAGCATTTT
-	-	TRBV28	13	TRBJ2-1	CASSLRGYNEQFF	TGTGCCAGCAGTTTACGGGGGTACAATGAGCAGTTCTTC
TRBD2	few	TRBV19	14	TRBJ2-7	CASSRGLAAYEQYF	TGTGCCAGTAGTAGAGGACTAGCGGCGTACGAGCAGTACTTC
-	-	TRBV19	14	TRBJ2-5	CASKRTAGQETQYF	TGTGCCAGTAAAAGAACCGCAGGGCAAGAGACCCAGTACTTC
TRBD2	-	TRBV18	20	TRBJ2-2	CASSPLTGLAGGSRTGELFF	TGTGCCAGCTCACCCTTAACCGGACTAGCGGGAGGGTCCAGGACCGGGGAGCTGTTTTTT
-	-	TRBV28	12	TRBJ2-7	CASSPLRDEQYF	TGTGCCAGCAGTCCCCTCAGGGACGAGCAGTACTTC
TRBD1	once	TRBV5-1	16	TRBJ2-4	CASSSGQLGAKNIQYF	TGCGCCAGCAGCTCGGGACAGCTCGGGGCCAAAAACATTCAGTACTTC
TRBD2	-	TRBV5-1	13	TRBJ2-5	CASSSGLDGTQYF	TGCGCCAGCAGCTCGGGACTAGACGGGACCCAGTACTTC
-	-	TRBV5-1	13	TRBJ2-2	CASRDSNTGELFF	TGCGCCAGCAGGGACAGCAACACCGGGGAGCTGTTTTTT
TRBD1	-	TRBV5-5	14	TRBJ2-7	CASSFKDRVYEQYF	TGTGCCAGCAGCTTTAAGGACAGGGTGTACGAGCAGTACTTC
-	-	TRBV2	15	TRBJ2-2	CASILQAAGTGELFF	TGTGCCAGCATACTGCAGGCCGCAGGCACCGGGGAGCTGTTTTTT
-	-	TRBV2	14	TRBJ2-3	CASSRDTFTDTQYF	TGTGCCAGCAGCCGGGACACCTTCACAGATACGCAGTATTTT
-	-	TRBV28	14	TRBJ1-1	CASSPGQTNTEAFF	TGTGCCAGCAGTCCCGGACAGACGAACACTGAAGCTTTCTTT
-	-	TRBV19	14	TRBJ1-5	CASSTNRERQPQHF	TGTGCCAGTAGTACCAACAGGGAGCGTCAGCCCCAGCATTTT
-	once	TRBV28	16	TRBJ2-7	CASKPTPAPGRYEQYF	TGTGCCAGCAAACCAACCCCCGCGCCGGGAAGATACGAGCAGTACTTC
TRBD1	-	TRBV5-1	16	TRBJ2-7	CASSLGQGRGSYEQYF	TGCGCCAGCAGCTTGGGACAGGGAAGAGGGTCCTACGAGCAGTACTTC
TRBD2	-	TRBV7-9	16	TRBJ2-7	CASSRLAGGPGDEQYF	TGTGCCAGCAGCCGTCTAGCGGGAGGGCCGGGTGACGAGCAGTACTTC
TRBD1	-	TRBV20-1	13	TRBJ1-2	CSASLTGDYGYTF	TGCAGTGCTAGTTTAACAGGGGACTATGGCTACACCTTC
TRBD1	-	TRBV11-2	13	TRBJ1-1	CASCPDRGTEAFF	TGTGCCAGCTGCCCAGACAGGGGAACTGAAGCTTTCTTT
-	-	TRBV30	11	TRBJ1-1	CATDNGSEAFF	TGTGCCACTGACAATGGCTCTGAAGCTTTCTTT
-	-	TRBV14	12	TRBJ2-7	CASSQDRFEQYF	TGTGCCAGCAGCCAAGACAGGTTCGAGCAGTACTTC
-	few	TRBV27	17	TRBJ1-6	CASSLPPDRFYNSPLHF	TGTGCCAGCAGTTTACCCCCGGACAGATTTTATAATTCACCCCTCCACTTT
TRBD2	once	TRBV19	14	TRBJ2-7	CASRMGGSSYEQYF	TGTGCCAGTAGAATGGGAGGGTCCAGCTACGAGCAGTACTTC
-	-	TRBV7-9	13	TRBJ2-7	CASSSGELYEQYF	TGTGCCAGCAGCTCTGGGGAGTTGTACGAGCAGTACTTC
-	-	TRBV7-2	13	TRBJ1-5	CASSLDSNQPQHF	TGTGCCAGCAGCTTAGACAGTAATCAGCCCCAGCATTTT
-	few	TRBV5-4	16	TRBJ1-2	CASSLETGLLRYGYTF	TGTGCCAGCAGCTTGGAGACAGGACTCCTGCGCTATGGCTACACCTTC
-	-	TRBV27	13	TRBJ1-2	CASSFTENYGYTF	TGTGCCAGCAGTTTCACAGAGAACTATGGCTACACCTTC
TRBD1	-	TRBV6-5	16	TRBJ1-1	CASSYTTGTGDTEAFF	TGTGCCAGCAGTTACACTACCGGGACAGGAGACACTGAAGCTTTCTTT
-	once	TRBV28	14	TRBJ2-2	CASSWQENTGELFF	TGTGCCAGCAGTTGGCAGGAGAACACCGGGGAGCTGTTTTTT
TRBD1	-	TRBV7-9	13	TRBJ1-2	CASSDRGLGGYTF	TGTGCCAGCAGCGACAGGGGGCTGGGTGGCTACACCTTC
-	-	TRBV18	15	TRBJ1-1	CASSPPTGLGTEAFF	TGTGCCAGCTCACCACCTACAGGTTTGGGCACTGAAGCTTTCTTT
TRBD2	-	TRBV5-1	20	TRBJ2-3	CASSSEPRGVLTPSTDTQYF	TGCGCCAGCAGCTCGGAACCCCGGGGGGTATTGACTCCCAGCACAGATACGCAGTATTTT